A selection of T cell receptor beta chains follows, all from one sample in a study of blood T cell repertoires in COVID-19. Some clones are missing from TCRdb's copy, which holds only in-frame ones; the method was immunoSEQ multiplex PCR. The sample has tens of thousands of clones; roughly nine tenths are singletons. Sequences were obtained from peripheral blood. These receptors were obtained from a woman between 50 and 59 years old with active COVID-19. Both conserved end residues are part of each CDR3. The D gene is left open where the match is weak. Some rows mark clone size as missing; the rest say once, few, many or name a class of expanded clone.

size	D	V	J	CDR3	DNA
.	.	TRBV27	TRBJ1-1	CASRKQGGVNTEAFF	TGTGCCAGCAGGAAACAGGGAGGGGTGAACACTGAAGCTTTCTTT
.	TRBD1	TRBV9	TRBJ1-5	CASSVGRGYQPQHF	TGTGCCAGCAGCGTAGGCAGGGGGTATCAGCCCCAGCATTTT
.	.	TRBV10-1	TRBJ2-7	CASSESEGYEQYF	TGCGCCAGCAGTGAGTCGGAGGGGTACGAGCAGTACTTC
.	TRBD2	TRBV30	TRBJ2-7	CAWDGRASGLWEQYF	TGTGCCTGGGACGGCCGGGCTAGCGGCCTCTGGGAGCAGTACTTC
.	TRBD1	TRBV24-1	TRBJ2-2	CATSDSGQGAVGELFF	TGTGCCACCAGTGACTCCGGACAGGGGGCGGTCGGGGAGCTGTTTTTT
.	TRBD2	TRBV24-1	TRBJ2-1	CAPSQKPSGTNNEQFF	TGTGCCCCATCACAGAAGCCTAGCGGGACCAACAATGAGCAGTTCTTC
.	.	TRBV27	TRBJ2-2	CASSSTGKNTGELFF	TGTGCCAGCAGTTCGACAGGCAAGAACACCGGGGAGCTGTTTTTT
.	TRBD1	TRBV7-6	TRBJ1-1	CASSPWTGGPNTEAFF	TGTGCCAGCAGCCCCTGGACAGGGGGCCCGAACACTGAAGCTTTCTTT
.	.	TRBV9	TRBJ2-1	CACTGGASPPRSYNEQFF	TGTGCCTGCACTGGAGGGGCTAGCCCGCCGAGGTCCTACAATGAGCAGTTCTTC
few	TRBD2	TRBV6-6	TRBJ2-7	CASSRLAGAEQYF	TGTGCCAGCAGCCGACTAGCGGGAGCCGAGCAGTACTTC
.	.	TRBV19	TRBJ1-2	CASREEWGTNPYYGYTF	TGTGCCAGTAGGGAAGAATGGGGGACTAACCCATACTATGGCTACACCTTC
.	TRBD1	TRBV7-9	TRBJ2-1	CASSHWATQGADEQFF	TGTGCCAGCAGCCATTGGGCCACACAGGGGGCAGACGAGCAGTTCTTC
.	.	TRBV11-3	TRBJ1-5	CASSLSDGQRRNQPQHF	TGTGCCAGCAGCTTATCAGACGGACAGAGAAGAAATCAGCCCCAGCATTTT
.	TRBD1	TRBV25-1	TRBJ2-6	CASSELGQKNSGANVLTF	TGTGCCAGCAGTGAATTGGGACAGAAGAACTCTGGGGCCAACGTCCTGACTTTC
.	TRBD1	TRBV2	TRBJ2-7	CASSEEMRRQGYEQYF	TGTGCCAGCAGTGAAGAAATGAGGAGACAGGGTTACGAGCAGTACTTC
.	.	TRBV10-3	TRBJ1-3	CAISDLTASGNTIYF	TGTGCCATCAGTGACCTTACAGCCTCTGGAAACACCATATATTTT
.	TRBD1	TRBV10-3	TRBJ1-5	CAIRATGANQPQHF	TGTGCCATCAGAGCGACAGGGGCCAATCAGCCCCAGCATTTT
.	.	TRBV12-3/TRBV12-4	TRBJ1-2	CASSFMNYGYTF	TGTGCCAGCAGTTTTATGAACTATGGCTACACCTTC
.	.	TRBV6-6	TRBJ2-6	CASSHDYSGANVLTF	TGTGCCAGCAGTCATGACTACTCTGGGGCCAACGTCCTGACTTTC
.	TRBD2	TRBV5-1	TRBJ2-3	CASSLAVGRVGTDTQYF	TGCGCCAGCAGCTTGGCCGTGGGGAGGGTTGGCACAGATACGCAGTATTTT
.	.	TRBV5-6	TRBJ2-3	CASSITDTQYF	TGTGCCAGCAGTATAACAGATACGCAGTATTTT
.	TRBD2	TRBV30	TRBJ2-3	CAWSPSGGFDTQYF	TGTGCCTGGAGTCCTAGCGGGGGCTTCGATACGCAGTATTTT